The 22 T cell receptor beta chains presented below share a single source sample, sequenced in a study of T cell responses to AZD1222 COVID-19 vaccine. Measured with immunoSEQ multiplex PCR; TCRdb has only the in-frame clones, and not every one. This sample has about 160,000 clones, with about nine tenths found just once. Sequenced here: peripheral blood, sampled on day 0 of AZD1222 vaccination. The receptors here all came from an adult in good health.

The genes are TRBV6-2 or TRBV6-3 and TRBJ1-1; 8 positions agree with TRBD1. This CDR3 comprises 12 residues. Germline CDR1 and CDR2: MNHEY and SVGEGT. Unmatched junction bases numbered 2, after V lost 5 bases and J lost 6 bases. CDR3 amino acids: CASSQGAAEAFF. In nucleotides, the CDR3 is TGTGCCAGCAGTCAGGGGGCGGCTGAAGCTTTCTTT.

The genes are TRBV20-1 and TRBJ1-1; D call uncertain. Per the germline V gene, CDR1 is DFQATT and CDR2 is SNEGSKA (reference sequence). V was shortened by 3 bases and J by 5 bases, with 7 bases between the two germline ends. The CDR3 contains 11 residues. CDR3: CSARRQTEAFF. In DNA form, the CDR3 reads TGCAGTGCTAGGCGTCAGACTGAAGCTTTCTTT.

V usage is TRBV2 and J usage is TRBJ1-2; a possible D gene is TRBD1 (5 bases). The germline V and J ends were trimmed by 7 bases and 5 bases, with 17 bases remaining between them. Germline V gene sequence: CDR1 SNHLY, CDR2 FYNNEI. This CDR3 region has 14 residues. CDR3 in DNA: TGTGCCAGCATGGTCCCGGGACTTTTATATGGCTACACCTTC. Amino acids: CASMVPGLLYGYTF. Complete variable domain (other parts from reference TRBV2 and TRBJ1-2): EPEVTQTPSHQVTQMGQEVILRCVPISNHLYFYWYRQILGQKVEFLVSFYNNEISEKSEIFDDQFSVERPDGSNFTLKIRSTKLEDSAMYFCASMVPGLLYGYTFGSGTRLTVV.

This rearrangement joins TRBV28 to TRBJ1-4; a possible D gene is TRBD1 (5 bases). Germline CDR1 reads MDHEN; CDR2 reads SYDVKM. V lost 4 bases and J 4 bases, leaving 13 bases between the germline ends. The CDR3 covers 15 residues. Here the CDR3 DNA reads TGTGCCAGCAGTTACCCTCAGGGAGGTAATGAAAAACTGTTTTTT. Its translation is CASSYPQGGNEKLFF.

With regard to this clone: At one boundary the junction diverges from the germline segment, which might be a read error. The J gene is TRBJ2-1, the V gene TRBV10-3, with 8 bases fitting TRBD1. Germline CDR1 and CDR2: ENHRY and SYGVKD. The CDR3 is made up of 14 amino acids. The DNA of the CDR3 is TGTGCCATCAGTGCTGGACAGGGTAATAATGCGCAGTTCTTC. It translates to CAISAGQGNNAQFF.

This clone was counted a single time. This chain uses TRBV28 with TRBJ1-3; no firm D call. V dropped 1 base and J dropped 3 bases, with 16 bases sitting between them. This CDR3 has 17 amino acids. The V gene's germline CDR1 is MDHEN and CDR2 SYDVKM. The CDR3 loop reads CASSLSQRHGGGNTIYF. The CDR3 DNA reads as TGTGCCAGCAGTTTATCCCAAAGGCACGGTGGTGGAAACACCATATATTTT.

The chain links TRBV10-3 to TRBJ2-5, with D unresolved. The CDR3 sequence is 11 residues long. Trimming stripped 5 bases from V and 5 bases from J, with 6 bases between. CDR1 is ENHRY and CDR2 is SYGVKD in the germline V gene. The CDR3 sequence is CAISKDETQYF. The CDR3 region has the DNA TGTGCCATCAGTAAGGACGAGACCCAGTACTTC.

The chain is built from TRBV6-5 and TRBJ2-5, with D maybe TRBD2 (5 bases). Germline-derived CDR1 and CDR2 are MNHEY and SVGAGI. Trimming removed 5 bases from V and 4 bases from J, with 14 bases in between. CDR3 length: 14 residues. This CDR3 reads CASSLLGSGETQYF. CDR3 sequence (DNA): TGTGCCAGCAGTCTGCTAGGAAGCGGAGAGACCCAGTACTTC.

The chain employs TRBV4-2 and TRBJ2-4; D is uncertain. Looked up from germline, CDR1 is LGHNA and CDR2 is YNFKEQ. The CDR3 has 15 residues. Trimming removed 0 bases from V and 3 bases from J, with 9 bases in between. CDR3 sequence (DNA): TGTGCCAGCAGCCAAGATCCCGTGCTCAAAAACATTCAGTACTTC. Encoded protein: CASSQDPVLKNIQYF.

The gene calls are TRBV25-1 and TRBJ1-1, with 7 positions matching TRBD1. Germline assignment: CDR1 MGHDK and CDR2 SYGVNS. This CDR3 is 18 amino acids long. V lost 7 bases, J lost 3 bases, and 20 bases stayed unmatched. The CDR3 bases are TGTGCCAGCACTCACCCGGGGAGGGGGCTTTCGGGGGACACTGAAGCTTTCTTT. Protein sequence: CASTHPGRGLSGDTEAFF.

This sequence joins TRBV6-4 and TRBJ1-4, with D uncertain. This CDR3 comprises 13 residues. CDR1 is MRHNA and CDR2 is SNTAGT in the germline V gene. Trimming left V 7 bases short and J 2 bases short, with 8 bases between. The CDR3 loop reads CASKPQTNEKLFF. The DNA for the CDR3 is TGTGCCAGCAAACCGCAGACTAATGAAAAACTGTTTTTT.

This chain's CDR3 is CASSQGAGVSNQPQHF. CDR3 coding DNA: TGTGCCAGCAGTCAAGGGGCAGGGGTTAGCAATCAGCCCCAGCATTTT. The V call is TRBV6-1, the J call TRBJ1-5; D possibly corresponds to TRBD1 (6 bases). There are 16 residues in the CDR3. CDR1 is MNHNS and CDR2 is SASEGT in the germline V gene. Trimming took 5 bases from V and 0 from J, leaving 14 bases between them.

The chain links TRBV11-2 to TRBJ1-2; possible D gene TRBD1, 6 bases. Deletions cut 0 bases from V and 4 bases from J, with 12 bases between. The CDR3 extends over 15 amino acids. Germline assignment: CDR1 SGHAT and CDR2 FQNNGV. The CDR3 DNA sequence: TGTGCCAGCAGCTTAGAATGGGACATGGCCTATGGCTACACCTTC. Its translation: CASSLEWDMAYGYTF.

V is TRBV6-2 or TRBV6-3 and J is TRBJ1-1; 8 nucleotides match TRBD1. After removal of 1 base from V and 4 bases from J, the junction contained 5 bases not matched to a gene. The CDR3 has 15 residues. CDR1 and CDR2 from the germline V gene are MNHEY and SVGEGT. CDR3 in DNA: TGTGCCAGCAGTTACTATACGCAGGGGGCCACTGAAGCTTTCTTT. Translating gives CASSYYTQGATEAFF.

V and J are TRBV9 and TRBJ2-5; the D gene is possibly TRBD2 (6 bases). Per germline, CDR1 SGDLS and CDR2 YYNGEE. The CDR3 is 15 amino acids. V was clipped by 4 bases and J by 0 bases, with 13 bases between them. CDR3 sequence reads: CASSPGRDYQETQYF. CDR3 sequence (DNA): TGTGCCAGCAGCCCCGGCCGGGACTACCAAGAGACCCAGTACTTC.

The rearrangement joins TRBV4-3 to TRBJ1-2, with 9 bases that match TRBD1. This CDR3 is 14 amino acids long. The V gene end was trimmed by 4 bases and the J gene end by 8 bases; junction bases not matched to a gene: 8. The V gene's germline CDR1 is LGHNA and CDR2 YSLEER. The CDR3 loop reads CASSLRTGAGGYTF. The CDR3 DNA reads as TGCGCCAGCAGCCTCCGGACAGGGGCGGGGGGCTACACCTTC.

The J gene is TRBJ2-2, the V gene TRBV18; D not resolved. Germline assignment: CDR1 KGHSH and CDR2 LQKENI. Between the trimmed V and J ends, which lost 6 bases and 0 bases, there was a span of 5 bases. This CDR3 contains 13 residues. CDR3 in DNA: TGTGCCAGCTCTCTTCCGAACACCGGGGAGCTGTTTTTT. Residues: CASSLPNTGELFF.

This chain joins TRBV6-5 and TRBJ1-2, with 8 nucleotides matching TRBD1. The V gene's germline CDR1 is MNHEY and CDR2 SVGAGI. The CDR3 runs to 14 residues. V gave up 5 bases and J gave up 6 bases; unmatched junction bases: 8. The CDR3 spells CASSSRQGIDGYTF. The CDR3 DNA sequence: TGTGCCAGCAGTAGCCGACAGGGGATCGATGGCTACACCTTC.

This clone has a single count. This rearrangement joins TRBV29-1 to TRBJ2-1; TRBD1 agrees at 10 bases. There are 11 residues in the CDR3. Trimming cost V 6 bases and J 13 bases; bases outside gene matches: 6. Germline CDR1 is SQVTM and CDR2 is ANQGSEA. CDR3 sequence (DNA): TGCAGCGTCTTCCGGGACAGGGGTCAGTTCTTC. The encoded protein is CSVFRDRGQFF.

V usage is TRBV7-2 and J usage is TRBJ2-4; 11 bases are a match to TRBD1. There are 15 residues in the CDR3. Germline CDR1 and CDR2: SGHTA and FQGNSA. With 1 base clipped from V and 9 bases from J, the junction kept 5 bases outside the gene matches. The CDR3 sequence is CASSLGGTGGRIQYF. CDR3 nucleotides: TGTGCCAGCAGCTTAGGAGGGACAGGGGGGCGCATTCAGTACTTC.

The V gene is TRBV5-4, the J gene TRBJ1-3; perhaps TRBD1 as D (6 bases). Trimming stripped 0 bases from V and 0 bases from J, with 10 bases between. CDR3 length equals 16 residues. Germline lookup yields CDR1 SGHNT and CDR2 YYREEE (reference sequence). CDR3 in amino acids: CASSLASGASGNTIYF. CDR3 DNA: TGTGCCAGCAGCTTGGCCTCAGGGGCCTCTGGAAACACCATATATTTT.

The V gene is TRBV28, the J gene TRBJ1-2; possibly TRBD1 for D (5 bases). CDR3 length: 13 residues. V lost 6 bases and J 6 bases, leaving 14 bases between the germline ends. In germline, CDR1 is MDHEN, CDR2 SYDVKM. The CDR3 is CASRGESHHGYTF. The CDR3 nucleotides are TGTGCCAGCAGGGGGGAATCTCATCATGGCTACACCTTC.